The clone carrying this T cell receptor beta chain was detected only a few times. What it binds is unknown. Germline V CDR1 and CDR2: LGHDT, YNNKEL (reference sequence). Trimming removed 0 bases from V and 2 bases from J, with 11 bases in between. The CDR3 is 16 residues long. One entry per CDR3 protein results from TCRdb running MiXCR on the 5' RACE reads. This table holds about 250,000 distinct CDR3 sequences, 15% to 20% found once. This sample is part of a study of CD8 T cells in ankylosing spondylitis. Study findings and constraints: Significant enrichment of disease-linked clones was reportedly seen in matched ankylosing spondylitis synovial fluid.

Sequenced material: blood, either unsorted or a sorted T cell fraction (not recorded which). The chain is built from TRBV3-1 and TRBJ2-1, with D perhaps TRBD2 (6 bases). The sequence was collected from a male donor with ankylosing spondylitis or in good health (not recorded which). The CDR3 DNA reads TGTGCCAGCAGCCAAGAAGGTAGCGGACCCTACAATGAGCAGTTCTTC. It is translated as CASSQEGSGPYNEQFF.